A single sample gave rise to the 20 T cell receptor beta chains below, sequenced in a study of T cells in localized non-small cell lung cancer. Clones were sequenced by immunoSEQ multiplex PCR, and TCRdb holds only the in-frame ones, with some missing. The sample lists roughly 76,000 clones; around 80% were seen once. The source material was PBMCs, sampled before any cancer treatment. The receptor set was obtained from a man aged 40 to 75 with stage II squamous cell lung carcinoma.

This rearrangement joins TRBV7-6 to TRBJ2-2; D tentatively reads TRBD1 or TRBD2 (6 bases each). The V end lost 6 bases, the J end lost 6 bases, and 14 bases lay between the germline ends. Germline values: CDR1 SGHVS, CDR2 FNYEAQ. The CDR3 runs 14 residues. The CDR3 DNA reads TGTGCCAGCAGAGAGGAGGAGGGGGCCGGGGAGCTGTTTTTT. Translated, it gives CASREEEGAGELFF.

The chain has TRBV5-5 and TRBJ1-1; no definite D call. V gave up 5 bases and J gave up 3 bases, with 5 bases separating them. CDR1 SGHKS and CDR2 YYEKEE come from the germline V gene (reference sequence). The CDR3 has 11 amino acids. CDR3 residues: CASRRDTEAFF. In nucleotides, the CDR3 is TGTGCCAGCAGAAGGGACACTGAAGCTTTCTTT.

The CDR3 bases are TGTGCCAGCAGTTACTCGCGGTCCCGGGGTAGCGGGGAGCTGTTTTTT. It translates to CASSYSRSRGSGELFF. The chain couples TRBV6-5 to TRBJ2-2; possible D gene TRBD2, 5 bases. Germline assignment: CDR1 MNHEY and CDR2 SVGAGI. V lost 0 bases to trimming and J lost 7 bases, with 15 bases between them. The CDR3 is 16 amino acids.

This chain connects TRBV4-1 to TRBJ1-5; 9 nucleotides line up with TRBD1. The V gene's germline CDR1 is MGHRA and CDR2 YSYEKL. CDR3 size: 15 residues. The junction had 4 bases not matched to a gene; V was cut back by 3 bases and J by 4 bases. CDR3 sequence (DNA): TGCGCCAGCAGCCAGGAACAGGGGGCTAATCAGCCCCAGCATTTT. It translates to CASSQEQGANQPQHF.

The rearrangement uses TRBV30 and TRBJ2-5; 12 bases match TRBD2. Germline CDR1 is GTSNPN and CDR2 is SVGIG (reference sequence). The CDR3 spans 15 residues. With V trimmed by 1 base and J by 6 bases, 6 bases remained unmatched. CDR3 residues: CAWSGETSGGKTQYF. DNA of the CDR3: TGTGCCTGGAGTGGTGAGACTAGCGGGGGTAAGACCCAGTACTTC.

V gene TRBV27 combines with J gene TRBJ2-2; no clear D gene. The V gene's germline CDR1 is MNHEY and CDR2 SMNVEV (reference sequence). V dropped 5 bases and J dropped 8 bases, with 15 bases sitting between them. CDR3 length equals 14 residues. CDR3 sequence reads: CASSPRTAPGELFF. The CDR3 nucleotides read TGTGCCAGCAGTCCCCGGACGGCCCCTGGGGAGCTGTTTTTT.

In DNA, the CDR3 is TGTGCCAGCAGCTTCTCCAGGGGCCGTGGAGAGCAGTACTTC. Translating gives CASSFSRGRGEQYF. The rearrangement joins TRBV11-2 to TRBJ2-7, with D perhaps matching TRBD1 (6 bases). Looked up from germline, CDR1 is SGHAT and CDR2 is FQNNGV. The CDR3 has 14 amino acids. Trimming stripped 3 bases from V and 7 bases from J, with 16 bases between.

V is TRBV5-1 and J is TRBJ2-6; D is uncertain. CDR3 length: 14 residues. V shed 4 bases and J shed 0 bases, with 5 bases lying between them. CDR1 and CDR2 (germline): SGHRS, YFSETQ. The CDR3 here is CASSPFSGANVLTF. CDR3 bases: TGCGCCAGCAGCCCGTTCTCTGGGGCCAACGTCCTGACTTTC.

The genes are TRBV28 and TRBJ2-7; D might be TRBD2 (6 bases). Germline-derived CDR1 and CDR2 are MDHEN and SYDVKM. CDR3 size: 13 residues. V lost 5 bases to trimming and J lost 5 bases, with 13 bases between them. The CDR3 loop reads CASSRLVVDEQYF. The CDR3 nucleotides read TGTGCCAGCAGTCGACTAGTGGTAGACGAGCAGTACTTC.

The CDR3 is CASSLRTGEAFF. The CDR3 nucleotides are TGTGCCAGCAGCTTAAGGACAGGTGAAGCTTTCTTT. The chain is built from TRBV7-3 and TRBJ1-1; 7 nucleotides line up with TRBD1. The V segment lost 1 base and the J segment 7 bases; nucleotides outside the gene matches: 0. The CDR3 covers 12 residues. Germline CDR1 is SGHTA and CDR2 is FQGTGA.

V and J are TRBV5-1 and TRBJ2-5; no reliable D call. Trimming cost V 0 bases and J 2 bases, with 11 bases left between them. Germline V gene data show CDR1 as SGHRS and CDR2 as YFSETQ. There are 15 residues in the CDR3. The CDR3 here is CASSLGFGRQETQYF. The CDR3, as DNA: TGCGCCAGCAGCTTGGGATTCGGTAGACAAGAGACCCAGTACTTC.

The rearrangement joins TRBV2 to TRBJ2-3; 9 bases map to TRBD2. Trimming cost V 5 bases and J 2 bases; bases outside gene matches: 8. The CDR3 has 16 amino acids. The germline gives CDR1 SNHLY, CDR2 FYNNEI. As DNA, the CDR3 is TGTGCCAGCAGTCCTCCGACTAGCGGATACACAGATACGCAGTATTTT. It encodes CASSPPTSGYTDTQYF. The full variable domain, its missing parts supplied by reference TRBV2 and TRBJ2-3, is EPEVTQTPSHQVTQMGQEVILRCVPISNHLYFYWYRQILGQKVEFLVSFYNNEISEKSEIFDDQFSVERPDGSNFTLKIRSTKLEDSAMYFCASSPPTSGYTDTQYFGPGTRLTVL.

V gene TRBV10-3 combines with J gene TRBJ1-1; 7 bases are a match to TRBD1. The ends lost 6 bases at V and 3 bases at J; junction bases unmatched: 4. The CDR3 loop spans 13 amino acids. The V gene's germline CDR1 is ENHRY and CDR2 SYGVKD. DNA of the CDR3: TGTGCCATCAGCACAACAGGGGACACTGAAGCTTTCTTT. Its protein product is CAISTTGDTEAFF.

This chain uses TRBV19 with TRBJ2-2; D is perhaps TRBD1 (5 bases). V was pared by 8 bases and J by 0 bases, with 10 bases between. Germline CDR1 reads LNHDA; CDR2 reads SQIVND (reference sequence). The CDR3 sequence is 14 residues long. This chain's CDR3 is CASHGHSNTGELFF. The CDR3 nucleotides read TGTGCCAGTCACGGACATTCGAACACCGGGGAGCTGTTTTTT.

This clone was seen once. CDR3 sequence (DNA): TGTGCCAGTAGTCCGGGGAGTCGTGGCAATCAGCCCCAGCATTTT. This sequence encodes CASSPGSRGNQPQHF. The chain uses TRBV19 and TRBJ1-5, with unresolved D. V shed 5 bases and J shed 2 bases, with 13 bases lying between them. Germline assignment: CDR1 LNHDA and CDR2 SQIVND (reference sequence). This CDR3 is built from 15 residues.

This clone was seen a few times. This CDR3 is CASSAGETEAFF. The CDR3 nucleotides are TGTGCCAGCAGCGCGGGGGAAACTGAAGCTTTCTTT. The genes are TRBV7-9 and TRBJ1-1; TRBD1 is a possible D gene (5 bases). The CDR3 is 12 residues long. The V end lost 5 bases, the J end lost 5 bases, and 9 bases lay between the germline ends. CDR1 and CDR2 from the germline V gene are SEHNR and FQNEAQ (reference sequence).

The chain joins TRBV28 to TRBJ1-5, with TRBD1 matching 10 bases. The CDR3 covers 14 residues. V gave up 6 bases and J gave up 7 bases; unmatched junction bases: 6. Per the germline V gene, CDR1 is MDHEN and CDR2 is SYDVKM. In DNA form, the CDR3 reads TGTGCCAGCAGCTGGGACAGGGGATACCAGCCCCAGCATTTT. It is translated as CASSWDRGYQPQHF. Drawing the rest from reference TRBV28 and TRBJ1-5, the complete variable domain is DVKVTQSSRYLVKRTGEKVFLECVQDMDHENMFWYRQDPGLGLRLIYFSYDVKMKEKGDIPEGYSVSREKKERFSLILESASTNQTSMYLCASSWDRGYQPQHFGDGTRLSIL.

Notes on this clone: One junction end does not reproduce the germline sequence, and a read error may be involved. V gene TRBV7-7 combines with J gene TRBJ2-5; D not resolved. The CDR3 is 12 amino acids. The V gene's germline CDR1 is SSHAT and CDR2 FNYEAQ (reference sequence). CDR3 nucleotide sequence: TGTGCTAGCAGCGCAATGGGAGAGACCCAGTACTTC. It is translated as CASSAMGETQYF.

As DNA, the CDR3 is TGTGCCAGCAGCTTAGATGGAAGAGCGGGGGGGCCTTACAATGAGCAGTTCTTC. It translates to CASSLDGRAGGPYNEQFF. This chain uses TRBV11-2 with TRBJ2-1; 10 nucleotides agree with TRBD2. Germline CDR1 reads SGHAT; CDR2 reads FQNNGV. This CDR3 contains 18 residues. Trimming at V came to 0 bases and at J to 4 bases, leaving 9 bases not matched to a gene.

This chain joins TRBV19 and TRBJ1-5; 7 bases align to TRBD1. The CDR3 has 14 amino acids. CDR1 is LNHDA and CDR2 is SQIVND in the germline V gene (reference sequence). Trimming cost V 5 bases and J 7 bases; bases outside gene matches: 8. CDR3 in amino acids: CASSSMTGRQPQHF. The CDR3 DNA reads TGTGCCAGTAGTTCAATGACAGGGCGACAGCCCCAGCATTTT.